This T cell receptor (beta chain) came from a study of blood T cells in healthy people across ages. Study conclusions and caveats: In older individuals, TCR beta diversity per million T cells was lower, falling roughly linearly with age. It was not possible, with unsorted PBMCs, to conclusively compare naive and antigen-experienced cells.

PCR was performed a second time for about 7 to 12 cycles using a sample-barcoded 5' primer and a J-beta primer mix. Each of the cDNA molecules was tagged by a template-switch adaptor with 12 random nucleotides. TCRdb ran MiXCR on the 5' RACE reads and lists one entry per CDR3 protein. Counted here are around 800,000 distinct CDR3 sequences, about 45% occurring once; the ten biggest clones make up 15% to 20%. Peripheral blood was drawn, 7.5 to 10 milliliters per donor. This clonotype was counted at least ten times. Its antigen remains unknown. This CDR3 comprises 13 residues. The V and J ends lost 5 bases and 5 bases respectively, with 12 bases between them.

The TCR was taken from a man older than 75 in good health. The genes are TRBV12-3 or TRBV12-4 and TRBJ2-5, with D possibly matching TRBD1 (5 bases). Sequenced: blood. CDR3 in DNA: TGTGCCAGCAGTGTTAACAGGTTGGAGACCCAGTACTTC. Translated, it gives CASSVNRLETQYF.